These 24 T cell receptor beta chains were all obtained from the same sample, sequenced in a study of blood T cell repertoires in COVID-19. Repertoires were generated with immunoSEQ multiplex PCR, while TCRdb's copy carries only in-frame clones and drops some. The repertoire holds just over 250,000 clones, with approximately 91% as singletons. Sequenced material: peripheral blood. These TCRs come from a person aged 18 to 30 with COVID-19, enrolled during active disease.

The chain couples TRBV3-1 (or the pseudogene TRBV3-2) to TRBJ2-3; 13 positions agree with TRBD2. Per the germline V gene, CDR1 is LGHDT and CDR2 is YNNKEL (reference sequence). With V trimmed by 0 bases and J by 0 bases, 3 bases remained unmatched. This CDR3 has 18 residues. Here the CDR3 DNA reads TGTGCCAGCAGCCAAGAAGGGACTAGCGGGACTAGCACAGATACGCAGTATTTT. This gives the protein CASSQEGTSGTSTDTQYF.

The chain has TRBV10-3 and TRBJ2-3; D is ambiguous. The V gene's germline CDR1 is ENHRY and CDR2 SYGVKD. V was shortened by 5 bases and J by 0 bases, with 9 bases between the two germline ends. CDR3 length equals 14 residues. The CDR3 bases are TGTGCCATCAGTAGGAGAGAGAGCACAGATACGCAGTATTTT. It yields the protein CAISRRESTDTQYF.

The chain combines TRBV4-1 with TRBJ2-1; 12 bases are shared with TRBD2. CDR1 and CDR2 from the germline V gene are MGHRA and YSYEKL. J lost 9 bases, V lost 2 bases, and 8 bases had no gene match. The CDR3 spans 16 residues. CDR3 in DNA: TGCGCCAGCAGCCAACAGGGTACTAGCGGGAGGAGTGAGCAGTTCTTC. This codes for CASSQQGTSGRSEQFF.

The sample holds one count of this clone. The chain recombines TRBV2 with TRBJ2-1, with 10 bases lining up with TRBD2. V gave up 3 bases and J gave up 7 bases; unmatched junction bases: 6. The CDR3 length is 15 residues. Looked up from germline, CDR1 is SNHLY and CDR2 is FYNNEI. CDR3 region: CASSERSGRKNEQFF. The DNA of the CDR3 is TGTGCCAGCAGTGAGCGTAGCGGGAGGAAGAATGAGCAGTTCTTC. The full variable domain, with the rest looked up from reference TRBV2 and TRBJ2-1, is EPEVTQTPSHQVTQMGQEVILRCVPISNHLYFYWYRQILGQKVEFLVSFYNNEISEKSEIFDDQFSVERPDGSNFTLKIRSTKLEDSAMYFCASSERSGRKNEQFFGPGTRLTVL.

This chain's CDR3 is CASEQANYGYTF. As DNA, the CDR3 is TGTGCCAGCGAACAGGCTAACTATGGCTACACCTTC. The chain links TRBV28 to TRBJ1-2, with D possibly matching TRBD1 (5 bases). The CDR3 is made up of 12 amino acids. Germline V gene lookup returns CDR1 MDHEN and CDR2 SYDVKM. Trimming removed 8 bases from V and 0 bases from J, with 7 bases in between.

The V and J genes are TRBV4-1 and TRBJ2-3; no reliable D call. V lost 0 bases and J lost 0, with 10 bases in between. CDR3 length: 16 amino acids. The V gene's germline CDR1 is MGHRA and CDR2 YSYEKL. The CDR3 DNA is TGCGCCAGCAGCCAAGAAATGCAGAGGAGCACAGATACGCAGTATTTT. It encodes CASSQEMQRSTDTQYF.

In the case of this clone: The same CDR3 can be traced to other DNA sequences in this sample. The V gene is TRBV5-6, the J gene TRBJ1-2; 7 bases are a match to TRBD1. Germline loops: CDR1 SGHDT, CDR2 YYEEEE. The ends lost 4 bases at V and 2 bases at J; junction bases unmatched: 2. There are 13 residues in the CDR3. The CDR3 bases are TGTGCCAGCAGCCTGGGACAGAACTATGGCTACACCTTC. As protein: CASSLGQNYGYTF.

The V and J genes are TRBV30 and TRBJ1-1; D call uncertain. Germline CDR1 reads GTSNPN; CDR2 reads SVGIG (reference sequence). V was trimmed by 2 bases and J by 0 bases, leaving 10 bases between them. The CDR3 runs 14 residues. The CDR3 region has the DNA TGTGCCTGGAGTCCCGGGGTGGTGAACACTGAAGCTTTCTTT. Translating it yields CAWSPGVVNTEAFF.

The count of this clone is one. The chain joins TRBV7-9 to TRBJ1-2; D unclear. CDR3 length: 13 amino acids. Germline-derived CDR1 and CDR2 are SEHNR and FQNEAQ (reference sequence). V lost 1 base to trimming and J lost 5 bases, with 8 bases between them. CDR3 coding DNA: TGTGCCAGCAGCTTAGGCACATTATATGGCTACACCTTC. Amino acid sequence: CASSLGTLYGYTF.

The genes are TRBV7-9 and TRBJ2-5, with TRBD2 matching over 10 bases. The V segment lost 4 bases and the J segment 5 bases; nucleotides outside the gene matches: 1. Germline V gene lookup returns CDR1 SEHNR and CDR2 FQNEAQ (reference sequence). CDR3 length equals 13 residues. The CDR3 sequence: CASSSAGGETQYF. The CDR3 bases are TGTGCCAGCAGCTCAGCGGGAGGGGAGACCCAGTACTTC.

This clone was picked up one time. The V call is TRBV19, the J call TRBJ2-3; the match to TRBD2 covers 9 bases. Germline V gene lookup returns CDR1 LNHDA and CDR2 SQIVND (reference sequence). J gave up 2 bases and V 4 bases, and 4 bases lay outside the gene matches. The CDR3 is 15 amino acids. CDR3 protein: CASSRTSANTDTQYF. The DNA for the CDR3 is TGTGCCAGTAGTAGGACTAGCGCCAACACAGATACGCAGTATTTT.

The chain recombines TRBV5-6 with TRBJ2-3, with TRBD2 as a possible D gene (6 bases). Trimming removed 2 bases from V and 3 bases from J, with 13 bases in between. The CDR3 has 15 amino acids. Germline loops: CDR1 SGHDT, CDR2 YYEEEE. The DNA of the CDR3 is TGTGCCAGCAGCTTTGGCGGGAAGGGGACAGATACGCAGTATTTT. Protein product: CASSFGGKGTDTQYF.

The rearrangement uses TRBV6-5 and TRBJ1-2; D is uncertain. V was cut by 0 bases and J by 2 bases, with 10 bases left in between. Germline assignment: CDR1 MNHEY and CDR2 SVGAGI. The CDR3 is 15 residues long. The CDR3 protein is CASSYSPGSNYGYTF. CDR3 bases: TGTGCCAGCAGTTACTCCCCCGGGAGCAACTATGGCTACACCTTC.

The J gene is TRBJ2-4, the V gene TRBV4-3; TRBD2 might be the D (6 bases). Trimming cost V 0 bases and J 8 bases, with 11 bases left between them. The CDR3 length is 14 residues. Germline CDR1 is LGHNA and CDR2 is YSLEER. This chain's CDR3 is CASSQDGRTDIQYF. The DNA for the CDR3 is TGCGCCAGCAGCCAAGACGGGAGAACAGACATTCAGTACTTC.

The J gene is TRBJ2-1, the V gene TRBV20-1; D might be TRBD1 (7 bases). Per the germline V gene, CDR1 is DFQATT and CDR2 is SNEGSKA (reference sequence). The CDR3 is made up of 11 amino acids. Trimming removed 6 bases from V and 7 bases from J, with 10 bases in between. CDR3 DNA sequence: TGCAGTGCGCGGGGACAGAATGAGCAGTTCTTC. This translates into CSARGQNEQFF.

This clone has only one observation. The chain combines TRBV15 with TRBJ1-2; the D is unclear. Trimming shortened V by 1 base and J by 2 bases, and 11 bases separated the two germline ends. Germline lookup yields CDR1 LNHNV and CDR2 YYDKDF (reference sequence). The CDR3 length is 15 residues. This chain's CDR3 is CATSRAGGKNYGYTF. CDR3 DNA: TGTGCCACCAGCAGAGCGGGCGGGAAGAACTATGGCTACACCTTC.

The chain joins TRBV7-8 to TRBJ2-7, with a weak D call TRBD2 (6 bases). CDR3 length: 14 residues. The V and J ends lost 2 bases and 3 bases respectively, with 11 bases between them. The germline CDR1 and CDR2 sequences are SGHVS and FQNEAQ. The CDR3 region is CASSLPRAGYEQYF. Written as DNA, the CDR3 is TGTGCCAGCAGCTTACCCCGAGCGGGCTACGAGCAGTACTTC.

The chain recombines TRBV6-5 with TRBJ2-7; TRBD1 matches 7 bases. Trimming cost V 3 bases and J 0 bases; bases outside gene matches: 2. The CDR3 has 14 residues. Germline CDR1 MNHEY, CDR2 SVGAGI. As DNA, the CDR3 is TGTGCCAGCAGTTATCGGGACAGCTCCTACGAGCAGTACTTC. Encoded protein: CASSYRDSSYEQYF.

The CDR3 region has the DNA TGCGCCAGCAGCCAACCAACAGGGGCCTCCTACGAGCAGTACTTC. It specifies CASSQPTGASYEQYF. The chain combines TRBV4-1 with TRBJ2-7; 7 bases agree with TRBD1. V lost 2 bases to trimming and J lost 0 bases; unmatched junction nucleotides: 4. Germline CDR1 and CDR2: MGHRA and YSYEKL. This CDR3 contains 15 residues.

The chain links TRBV10-2 to TRBJ1-2; 7 nucleotides line up with TRBD1. CDR3 length: 13 amino acids. CDR1 and CDR2 from the germline V gene are WSHSY and SAAADI. V shed 5 bases and J 8 bases; nucleotides not matched to a gene: 8. The CDR3 DNA reads as TGCGCCAGCAGTCCCGACAGGGTTTTAGGCTACACCTTC. Its protein product is CASSPDRVLGYTF.

Here the CDR3 reads CASSWTSGRETDTQYF. In DNA, the CDR3 is TGTGCCAGCAGTTGGACTAGCGGGAGGGAGACAGATACGCAGTATTTT. This rearrangement joins TRBV7-9 to TRBJ2-3, with 15 bases lining up with TRBD2. The V and J ends lost 6 bases and 3 bases, in that order; junction bases with no gene match: 4. Germline V gives CDR1 SEHNR, CDR2 FQNEAQ (reference sequence). The CDR3 sequence is 16 residues long.

The chain couples TRBV7-9 to TRBJ2-2, with D uncertain. The CDR3 covers 13 residues. Trimming cost V 2 bases and J 5 bases, with 6 bases left between them. Germline CDR1 and CDR2: SEHNR and FQNEAQ (reference sequence). The CDR3 region is CASSLFVTGELFF. CDR3 coding DNA: TGTGCCAGCAGCTTATTCGTAACCGGGGAGCTGTTTTTT.

V is TRBV3-1 (or the pseudogene TRBV3-2) and J is TRBJ1-4, with D uncertain. Looked up from germline, CDR1 is LGHDT and CDR2 is YNNKEL (reference sequence). Between the trimmed V and J ends, which lost 3 bases and 4 bases, there was a span of 12 bases. The CDR3 is 15 residues long. The CDR3 nucleotides read TGTGCCAGCAGCCAGTACAGTGCTCTTAATGAAAAACTGTTTTTT. Translated, it gives CASSQYSALNEKLFF.

The chain combines TRBV29-1 with TRBJ2-7; maybe TRBD2 (5 bases). The V end was cut by 4 bases, the J end by 6 bases, with 16 bases between. The germline CDR1 and CDR2 sequences are SQVTM and ANQGSEA. This CDR3 spans 13 amino acids. CDR3: CSVVGVAGREQYF. Written as DNA, the CDR3 is TGCAGCGTTGTCGGGGTGGCGGGTCGCGAGCAGTACTTC.